The T cell receptor (beta chain) described here comes from a study of cytomegalovirus exposure and HLA in healthy donors. Study-level results: According to reports, the classifier identified cytomegalovirus status with high specificity and sensitivity. The authors listed around 150 TCR beta chains as cytomegalovirus-associated.

The PCR contained 60 Vbeta and 13 Jbeta primers. TCRdb's copy holds only in-frame clones and misses some; the assay was immunoSEQ multiplex PCR. The repertoire holds about 150,000 clones, with approximately 73% as singletons. As concerns this clone: Its antigen is still unknown. The same CDR3 also results from other DNA sequences found in this sample.

Healthy bone marrow donors made up the donors. This CDR3 comprises 14 residues. CDR1 and CDR2 (germline): MGHRA, YSYEKL. The V and J ends lost 3 bases and 6 bases respectively, with 12 bases between them. The rearrangement uses TRBV4-1 and TRBJ1-5, with a weak D call TRBD1 (5 bases). This TCR came from a woman aged 18 to 35 in good health and CMV-seronegative. The sample consisted of PBMCs. This chain's CDR3 is CASSQDQGTQPQHF. The CDR3 DNA sequence: TGCGCCAGCAGCCAGGACCAGGGAACTCAGCCCCAGCATTTT.